Listed below are T cell receptor beta chains from one sample, sequenced in a study of cytomegalovirus exposure and HLA in healthy donors. Using immunoSEQ multiplex PCR, the repertoire was profiled, and TCRdb retains in-frame clones only, with some absent. The sample has about 140,000 clones; approximately 68% are singletons. The sequenced sample was PBMCs. The receptors were gathered from a man aged 55-75 years in good health and CMV-seronegative. CDR3s include the opening cysteine and the closing phenylalanine or tryptophan. The D gene is left open where the match is weak. The listing skips clone size in some rows; elsewhere it reads once, few, many or a size class.

few	TRBV5-1	TRBJ1-1	NA	CASSLEQMNTEAFF	TGCGCCAGCAGCTTGGAACAGATGAACACTGAAGCTTTCTTT
NA	TRBV7-2	TRBJ2-7	TRBD1	CASSRTGGTGYEQYF	TGTGCCAGCAGCCGTACAGGGGGAACTGGCTACGAGCAGTACTTC
NA	TRBV7-2	TRBJ2-3	NA	CASSFRPGSTDTQYF	TGTGCCAGCAGCTTTAGACCAGGAAGCACAGATACGCAGTATTTT
NA	TRBV7-9	TRBJ1-1	TRBD1	CASTWTGSEAFF	TGTGCCAGCACCTGGACAGGGTCTGAAGCTTTCTTT
NA	TRBV6-5	TRBJ2-3	NA	CASSYNRADTQYF	TGTGCCAGCAGTTACAATCGGGCAGATACGCAGTATTTT
NA	TRBV7-2	TRBJ2-7	NA	CASSLDPGGPYEQYF	TGTGCCAGCAGCTTAGACCCCGGAGGTCCCTACGAGCAGTACTTC
NA	TRBV6-1	TRBJ2-3	NA	CASSSLGGDTQYF	TGTGCCAGCAGTTCCCTCGGGGGAGATACGCAGTATTTT
NA	TRBV7-3	TRBJ2-1	NA	CASSLAGNSYNEQFF	TGTGCCAGCAGCTTAGCGGGAAACTCCTACAATGAGCAGTTCTTC
NA	TRBV7-2	TRBJ2-3	TRBD2	CASSLVTSGIGDTQYF	TGTGCCAGCAGCTTAGTGACTAGCGGGATAGGGGATACGCAGTATTTT
NA	TRBV19	TRBJ1-2	TRBD1	CASTPDRVTYGYTF	TGTGCCAGTACCCCGGACAGGGTTACTTATGGCTACACCTTC
once	TRBV9	TRBJ1-5	NA	CASSLEPGQPQHF	TGTGCCAGCAGTTTAGAACCGGGGCAGCCCCAGCATTTT
few	TRBV19	TRBJ2-2	NA	CASGGAVGELFF	TGTGCCAGTGGGGGGGCGGTCGGGGAGCTGTTTTTT
NA	TRBV9	TRBJ2-1	TRBD2	CASSVDLAAHNEQFF	TGTGCCAGCAGCGTAGATCTAGCGGCACACAATGAGCAGTTCTTC
few	TRBV5-1	TRBJ2-3	TRBD1	CASSSQTGSFNTQYF	TGCGCCAGCAGCTCACAGACAGGGAGTTTTAATACGCAGTATTTT
once	TRBV6-1	TRBJ2-7	NA	CASSTQGSRYF	TGTGCCAGCAGCACACAGGGAAGTCGGTACTTC
once	TRBV19	TRBJ1-2	NA	CASITSAGNYGYTF	TGTGCCAGTATAACCTCTGCAGGGAACTATGGCTACACCTTC
few	TRBV5-6	TRBJ2-7	NA	CASSALIDPYEQYF	TGTGCCAGCAGCGCGTTAATAGATCCCTACGAGCAGTACTTC
NA	TRBV5-6	TRBJ2-7	NA	CASSAEGVKYEQYF	TGTGCCAGCAGCGCTGAGGGGGTAAAGTACGAGCAGTACTTC
NA	TRBV14	TRBJ1-5	TRBD1	CASSQGTGDNQPQHF	TGTGCCAGCAGCCAGGGGACAGGGGATAATCAGCCCCAGCATTTT
NA	TRBV5-6	TRBJ1-2	NA	CASSLWDHYGDGYTF	TGTGCCAGCAGCTTGTGGGATCATTACGGGGATGGCTACACCTTC
NA	TRBV11-3	TRBJ2-5	TRBD2	CASSLGGLAGQETQYF	TGTGCCAGCAGCTTAGGAGGACTAGCGGGACAAGAGACCCAGTACTTC
NA	TRBV29-1	TRBJ2-7	NA	CSVEDLKGGSDLEQYF	TGCAGCGTTGAAGATCTTAAAGGGGGTTCGGACCTCGAGCAGTACTTC
few	TRBV2	TRBJ2-2	NA	CASSEALRGSGNTGELFF	TGTGCCAGCAGTGAAGCGCTTCGGGGTAGTGGGAACACCGGGGAGCTGTTTTTT
NA	TRBV13	TRBJ1-6	TRBD1	CASSPGAGTGNSPLHF	TGTGCCAGCAGCCCAGGAGCCGGGACAGGGAATTCACCCCTCCACTTT
NA	TRBV11-2	TRBJ2-3	NA	CASSPQARGFTDTQYF	TGTGCCAGCAGCCCCCAGGCCAGGGGTTTCACAGATACGCAGTATTTT
NA	TRBV28	TRBJ2-5	TRBD2	CASTPSGTSGTQETQYF	TGTGCCAGCACCCCATCCGGGACTAGCGGGACCCAAGAGACCCAGTACTTC
NA	TRBV28	TRBJ1-2	NA	CASRPSGVDYGYTF	TGTGCCAGCAGGCCTTCGGGGGTGGACTATGGCTACACCTTC
few	TRBV27	TRBJ1-5	NA	CASSSGTNSNQPQHF	TGTGCCAGCAGTTCAGGGACAAATAGCAATCAGCCCCAGCATTTT
NA	TRBV6-6	TRBJ2-3	NA	CASSYSPRSLTDTQYF	TGTGCCAGCAGTTACTCGCCTAGGTCCCTCACAGATACGCAGTATTTT
NA	TRBV7-3	TRBJ1-1	TRBD1	CASSLLGDRGTEAFF	TGTGCCAGCAGCTTACTCGGGGACAGGGGCACTGAAGCTTTCTTT
NA	TRBV29-1	TRBJ2-1	TRBD2	CSVDGGESYNEQFF	TGCAGCGTTGATGGGGGGGAGTCCTACAATGAGCAGTTCTTC
few	TRBV7-6	TRBJ1-5	NA	CASSLMVGGGQPQHF	TGTGCCAGCAGCTTAATGGTTGGGGGAGGTCAGCCCCAGCATTTT
NA	TRBV5-4	TRBJ2-1	NA	CASSLLRGASSSYNEQFF	TGTGCCAGCAGCTTACTTCGTGGCGCCTCTAGCTCCTACAATGAGCAGTTCTTC
NA	TRBV6-4	TRBJ2-3	TRBD2	CASSDSGLAADTQYF	TGTGCCAGCAGTGACTCGGGACTAGCGGCAGATACGCAGTATTTT
NA	TRBV28	TRBJ2-7	NA	CASSPLSEQYF	TGTGCCAGCAGTCCATTGAGCGAGCAGTACTTC
few	TRBV4-3	TRBJ2-2	NA	CASSQLTGELFF	TGCGCCAGCAGCCAATTAACCGGGGAGCTGTTTTTT
NA	TRBV29-1	TRBJ1-2	TRBD1	CSVETGGDYGYTF	TGCAGCGTTGAAACAGGGGGCGACTATGGCTACACCTTC
NA	TRBV5-1	TRBJ1-4	NA	CASKLGTNEKLFF	TGCGCCAGCAAACTAGGGACTAATGAAAAACTGTTTTTT
NA	TRBV5-1	TRBJ2-2	NA	CASSLASGLNTGELFF	TGCGCCAGCAGCTTGGCCTCGGGACTTAACACCGGGGAGCTGTTTTTT
once	TRBV30	TRBJ1-1	NA	CAWSMEPQGYTEAFF	TGTGCCTGGAGTATGGAACCCCAGGGATACACTGAAGCTTTCTTT
NA	TRBV6-5	TRBJ1-2	NA	CATWGVGYTF	TGTGCCACCTGGGGAGTGGGCTACACCTTC
NA	TRBV7-2	TRBJ2-3	TRBD1	CASSLAQGADTQYF	TGTGCCAGCAGCTTAGCACAGGGGGCAGATACGCAGTATTTT
NA	TRBV9	TRBJ2-7	NA	CASSGRGDFPYEQYF	TGTGCCAGCAGCGGCAGGGGGGATTTCCCCTACGAGCAGTACTTC
NA	TRBV5-1	TRBJ2-1	TRBD1	CASSLAGTVSNEQFF	TGCGCCAGCAGCTTGGCCGGGACAGTTTCCAATGAGCAGTTCTTC
NA	TRBV7-9	TRBJ2-2	NA	CASSLVAPSVAGELFF	TGTGCCAGCAGCTTAGTTGCTCCGTCGGTCGCCGGGGAGCTGTTTTTT
NA	TRBV19	TRBJ1-1	NA	CASTLDNPNTEAFF	TGTGCCAGTACCCTGGACAACCCGAACACTGAAGCTTTCTTT
NA	TRBV7-9	TRBJ2-1	NA	CASSLPPGYEQFF	TGTGCCAGCAGCTTACCCCCCGGGTATGAGCAGTTCTTC
NA	TRBV19	TRBJ2-5	NA	CASSISPDRGETQYF	TGTGCCAGTAGTATATCCCCCGACCGAGGGGAGACCCAGTACTTC
NA	TRBV10-3	TRBJ1-2	NA	CAISPSVKSQGYGYTF	TGTGCCATCAGTCCCAGCGTAAAATCACAGGGATATGGCTACACCTTC